The sequence of this T cell receptor beta chain was determined in a study of early T cells in non-severe SARS-CoV-2 infection. The library protocol tagged individual cDNA molecules with unique molecular identifiers. TCRdb redid the calling of the 5' RACE reads with MiXCR, one entry per CDR3 protein. Among about 53,000 distinct CDR3 sequences listed, 9.5% to 15% were seen once. V was cut by 7 bases and J by 6 bases, with 10 bases left in between. From germline, CDR1 is MNHEY and CDR2 SVGEGT. The CDR3 loop spans 12 amino acids. In its sample, this clonotype was seen a few times. Sequenced here: whole blood, sampled at baseline. The clonotype originates from an adult who was a healthcare worker with PCR-confirmed SARS-CoV-2 infection or an uninfected control (not recorded which). This chain uses TRBV6-2 or TRBV6-3 with TRBJ2-1; a possible D gene is TRBD2 (5 bases). The CDR3 DNA sequence: TGTGCCAGCACGGGGATGATCAATGAGCAGTTCTTC. Translating gives CASTGMINEQFF.